A selection of T cell receptor beta chains follows, all from one sample in a study of CD4 T cell repertoires in COVID-19. Their specific antigens are unknown. Data came from immunoSEQ multiplex PCR; TCRdb stores just in-frame clones and leaves some out. The sample has approximately 150 clones; 15% to 20% are singletons. Source: circulating follicular helper CD4+ T cells, cultured in vitro, taken after recovery from COVID-19. These receptors all stem from a human donor who had COVID-19. Both conserved end residues are part of each CDR3. The D gene is left open where the match is weak. Clone sizes are given selectively: once, few, many, or a class where the clone is expanded.

d_call j_call clone_size v_call cdr3_nt cdr3_aa
NA TRBJ2-2 large TRBV5-1 TGCGCCAGCAGCTACGGGGTTGGGGAGCTGTTTTTT CASSYGVGELFF
NA TRBJ1-5 large TRBV2 TGTGCCAGCAGTGATGCTACCAGGCAGCCCCAGCATTTT CASSDATRQPQHF
NA TRBJ2-1 large TRBV30 TGTGCCTGGAGTAGTATCTATGAGCAGTTCTTC CAWSSIYEQFF
TRBD1 TRBJ1-2 hyperexpanded TRBV11-3 TGTGCCAGCAGCCTCAAACCGGGACAGGGGTATGGCTACACCTTC CASSLKPGQGYGYTF
NA TRBJ2-3 large TRBV24-1 TGTGCCACAGGACTACTAGATACGCAGTATTTT CATGLLDTQYF
NA TRBJ2-3 large TRBV7-9 TGTGCCAGCAGCTTAGCGGAGATCACAGATACGCAGTATTTT CASSLAEITDTQYF
NA TRBJ2-5 medium-sized TRBV24-1 TGTGCCACCTCGAGGGCGAACTACGCCGGCCAAGAGACCCAGTACTTC CATSRANYAGQETQYF
TRBD1 TRBJ1-5 NA TRBV28 TGTGCCAGCAGCGAGGACAGGGGGCGCGATCAGCCCCAGCATTTT CASSEDRGRDQPQHF
NA TRBJ2-7 NA TRBV3-1/TRBV3-2 TGTGCCAGCAGCAATGATTGTTTCGTGTTAGACGAGCAGTACTTC CASSNDCFVLDEQYF
NA TRBJ1-3 NA TRBV3-1/TRBV3-2 TGTGCCAGCAGCTTTAACGGTCACGCACGAAACACCATATATTTT CASSFNGHARNTIYF
TRBD1 TRBJ2-5 NA TRBV18 TGTGCCAGCTCTCCGGGACAGGTGGGGGAGACCCAGTACTTC CASSPGQVGETQYF
TRBD1 TRBJ1-4 NA TRBV18 TGTGCCAGCTCCGAGCGGACAGGGGGGGAAGAGCTGTTTTTT CASSERTGGEELFF
NA TRBJ2-3 hyperexpanded TRBV5-1 TGCGCCAGCAGCTTGTCAAGTACAGACACAGATACGCAGTATTTT CASSLSSTDTDTQYF
TRBD1 TRBJ1-2 medium-sized TRBV9 TGTGCCAGCAGCCCCAGACAGGGTCACCACTATGGCTACACCTTC CASSPRQGHHYGYTF
TRBD1 TRBJ1-2 medium-sized TRBV12-3/TRBV12-4 TGTGCCAGCAGCCCTTCTAGGGGGCTTGGCTACACCTTC CASSPSRGLGYTF
TRBD2 TRBJ2-2 hyperexpanded TRBV10-2 TGCGCCAGCAGTCCCCGACTAGCGGGGGCAACCGGGGAGCTGTTTTTT CASSPRLAGATGELFF
TRBD1 TRBJ2-3 NA TRBV14 TGTGCCAGCAGCCAAGTGGGCAGGGGGTTGACAGATACGCAGTATTTT CASSQVGRGLTDTQYF
NA TRBJ2-3 large TRBV19 TGTGCCAGTAGTATAGTACGGGGGCGGTCCACAGATACGCAGTATTTT CASSIVRGRSTDTQYF
NA TRBJ2-7 large TRBV3-1/TRBV3-2 TGTGCCAGCGGGCCGGCCGGGGGGCGCGGCGAGCAGTACTTC CASGPAGGRGEQYF
NA TRBJ1-5 medium-sized TRBV28 TGTGCCAGCAGTTTAAACGAGGGGAGGGGTCAGCCCCAGCATTTT CASSLNEGRGQPQHF
TRBD1 TRBJ1-2 medium-sized TRBV5-1 TGCGCCAGCAGCCCCACCGGGACAGGGGGAAGTCATGGCTACACCTTC CASSPTGTGGSHGYTF
TRBD1 TRBJ1-2 large TRBV7-9 TGTGCCAGCAGCACCCAGGGGGGCTATGGCTACACCTTC CASSTQGGYGYTF
NA TRBJ1-1 hyperexpanded TRBV12-3/TRBV12-4 TGTGCCAGCACCCTCAGATATGAAGCTTTCTTT CASTLRYEAFF
TRBD1 TRBJ1-1 medium-sized TRBV5-1 TGCGCCAGCAGACCCGGGACAGGGCGCACTGAAGCTTTCTTT CASRPGTGRTEAFF
NA TRBJ1-2 large TRBV18 TGTGCCAGCTCACTGGACCGCTCCTATGGCTACACCTTC CASSLDRSYGYTF
NA TRBJ2-5 large TRBV5-1 TGCGCCAGCAGCTTTGGGCAGCCTTCCGAGACCCAGTACTTC CASSFGQPSETQYF
NA TRBJ2-5 large TRBV7-8 TGTGCCAGCAGCTTAGGAAGCGGGCGAGAGACCCAGTACTTC CASSLGSGRETQYF
TRBD1 TRBJ1-2 hyperexpanded TRBV10-2 TGCGCCAGCAGACCCGACAGGGGGCTTGGAGGCTACACCTTC CASRPDRGLGGYTF
TRBD1 TRBJ1-5 hyperexpanded TRBV9 TGTGCCAGCAGCGTGGGACAGATCAATCAGCCCCAGCATTTT CASSVGQINQPQHF